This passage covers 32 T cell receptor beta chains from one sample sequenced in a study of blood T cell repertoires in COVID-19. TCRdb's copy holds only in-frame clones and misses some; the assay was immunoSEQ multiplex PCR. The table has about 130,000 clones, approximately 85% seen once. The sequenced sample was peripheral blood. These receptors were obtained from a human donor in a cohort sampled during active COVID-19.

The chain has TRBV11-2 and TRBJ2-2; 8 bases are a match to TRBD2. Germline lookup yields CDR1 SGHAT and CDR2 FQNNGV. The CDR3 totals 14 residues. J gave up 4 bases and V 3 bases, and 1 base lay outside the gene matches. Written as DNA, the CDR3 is TGTGCCAGCAGCTTCGGGGGGGCCACCGGGGAGCTGTTTTTT. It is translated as CASSFGGATGELFF. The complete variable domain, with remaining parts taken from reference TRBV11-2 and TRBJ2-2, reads EAGVAQSPRYKIIEKRQSVAFWCNPISGHATLYWYQQILGQGPKLLIQFQNNGVVDDSQLPKDRFSAERLKGVDSTLKIQPAKLEDSAVYLCASSFGGATGELFFGEGSRLTVL.

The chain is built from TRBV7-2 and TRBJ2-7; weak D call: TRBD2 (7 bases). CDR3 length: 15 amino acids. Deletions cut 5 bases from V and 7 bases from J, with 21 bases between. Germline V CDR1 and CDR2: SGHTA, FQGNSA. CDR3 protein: CASSPQGGGQWEQYF. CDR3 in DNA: TGTGCCAGCAGCCCCCAGGGCGGGGGCCAGTGGGAGCAGTACTTC.

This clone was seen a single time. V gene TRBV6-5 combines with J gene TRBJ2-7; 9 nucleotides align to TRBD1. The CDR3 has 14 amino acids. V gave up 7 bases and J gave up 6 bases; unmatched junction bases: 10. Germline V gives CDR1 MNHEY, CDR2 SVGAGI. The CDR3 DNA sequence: TGTGCCAGCACGTACCGGGACAGGGAATCCGAGCAGTACGTC. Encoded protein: CASTYRDRESEQYV.

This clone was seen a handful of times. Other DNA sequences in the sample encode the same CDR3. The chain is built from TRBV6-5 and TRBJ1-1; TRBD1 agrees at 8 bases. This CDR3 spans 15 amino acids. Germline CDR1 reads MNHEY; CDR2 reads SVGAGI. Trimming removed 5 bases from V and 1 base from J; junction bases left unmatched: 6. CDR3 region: CASSPRQGSNTEAFF. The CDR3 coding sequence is TGTGCCAGCAGTCCTCGACAGGGGTCGAACACTGAAGCTTTCTTT.

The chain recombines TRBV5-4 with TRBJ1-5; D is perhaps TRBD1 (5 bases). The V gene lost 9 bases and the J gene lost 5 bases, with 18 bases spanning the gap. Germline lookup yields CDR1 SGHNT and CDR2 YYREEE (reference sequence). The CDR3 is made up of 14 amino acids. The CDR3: CATAEGQGHQPQHF. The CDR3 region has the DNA TGTGCCACCGCGGAGGGGCAGGGTCATCAGCCCCAGCATTTT.

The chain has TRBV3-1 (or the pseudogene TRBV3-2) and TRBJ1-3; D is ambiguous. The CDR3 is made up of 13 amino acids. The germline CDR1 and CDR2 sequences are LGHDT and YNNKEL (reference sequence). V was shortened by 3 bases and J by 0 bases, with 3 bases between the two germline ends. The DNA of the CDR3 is TGTGCCAGCAGCCAGAGCTCTGGAAACACCATATATTTT. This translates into CASSQSSGNTIYF.

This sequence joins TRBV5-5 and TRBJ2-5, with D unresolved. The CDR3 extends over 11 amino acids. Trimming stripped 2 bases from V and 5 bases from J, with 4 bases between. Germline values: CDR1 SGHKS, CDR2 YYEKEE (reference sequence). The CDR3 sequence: CASSFGETQYF. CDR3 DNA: TGTGCCAGCAGCTTCGGGGAGACCCAGTACTTC. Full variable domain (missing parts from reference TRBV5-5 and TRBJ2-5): DAGVTQSPTHLIKTRGQQVTLRCSPISGHKSVSWYQQVLGQGPQFIFQYYEKEERGRGNFPDRFSARQFPNYSSELNVNALLLGDSALYLCASSFGETQYFGPGTRLLVL.

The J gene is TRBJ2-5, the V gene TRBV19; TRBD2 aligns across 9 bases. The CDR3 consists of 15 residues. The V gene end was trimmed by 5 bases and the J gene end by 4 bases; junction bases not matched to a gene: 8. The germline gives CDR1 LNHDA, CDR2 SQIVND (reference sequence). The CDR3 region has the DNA TGTGCCAGTAGTTCAGGCGGGAGGGCACGAGAGACCCAGTACTTC. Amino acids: CASSSGGRARETQYF.

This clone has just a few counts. CDR3 coding DNA: TGTGCCAGCAGTGAAGGGCAGGGCAATGGCTACACCTTC. The encoded protein is CASSEGQGNGYTF. The chain uses TRBV6-1 and TRBJ1-2; a possible D gene is TRBD1 (5 bases). The CDR3 is 13 residues long. Trimming cost V 1 base and J 6 bases, with 9 bases left between them. Germline CDR1 MNHNS, CDR2 SASEGT.

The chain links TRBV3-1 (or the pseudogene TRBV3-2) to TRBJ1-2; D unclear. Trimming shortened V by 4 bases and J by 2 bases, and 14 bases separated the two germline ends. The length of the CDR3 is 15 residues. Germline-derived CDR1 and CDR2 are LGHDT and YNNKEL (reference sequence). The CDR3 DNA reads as TGTGCCAGCAGCCCTACGACCCGGGTAAACTATGGCTACACCTTC. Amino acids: CASSPTTRVNYGYTF.

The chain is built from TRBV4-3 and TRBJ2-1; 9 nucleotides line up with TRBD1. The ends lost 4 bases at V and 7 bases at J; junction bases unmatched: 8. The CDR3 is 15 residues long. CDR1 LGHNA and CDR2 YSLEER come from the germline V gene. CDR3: CASSLPGQGRNEQFF. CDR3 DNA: TGCGCCAGCAGCCTCCCCGGACAGGGGAGAAATGAGCAGTTCTTC.

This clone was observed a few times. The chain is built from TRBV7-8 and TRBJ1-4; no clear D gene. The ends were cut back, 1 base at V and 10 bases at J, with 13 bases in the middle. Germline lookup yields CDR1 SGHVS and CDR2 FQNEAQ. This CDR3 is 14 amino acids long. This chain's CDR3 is CASSLVGSEGKLFF. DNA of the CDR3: TGTGCCAGCAGCTTAGTCGGGTCGGAGGGAAAACTGTTTTTT.

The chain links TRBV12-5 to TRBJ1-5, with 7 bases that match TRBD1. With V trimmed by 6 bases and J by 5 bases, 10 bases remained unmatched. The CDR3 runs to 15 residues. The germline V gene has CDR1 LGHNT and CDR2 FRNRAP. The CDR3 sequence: CASGLTGVQHQPQHF. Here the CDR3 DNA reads TGTGCTAGTGGATTAACAGGGGTACAACATCAGCCCCAGCATTTT.

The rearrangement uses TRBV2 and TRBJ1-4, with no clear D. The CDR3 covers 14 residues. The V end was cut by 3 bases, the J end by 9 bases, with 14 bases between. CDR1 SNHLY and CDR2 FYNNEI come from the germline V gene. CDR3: CASSESSWEKKLFF. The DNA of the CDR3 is TGTGCCAGCAGTGAGTCGTCGTGGGAGAAAAAACTGTTTTTT.

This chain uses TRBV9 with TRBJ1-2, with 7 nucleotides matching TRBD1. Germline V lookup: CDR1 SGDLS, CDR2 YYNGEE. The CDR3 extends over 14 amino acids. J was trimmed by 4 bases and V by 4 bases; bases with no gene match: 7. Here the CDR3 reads CASSPRGVAYGYTF. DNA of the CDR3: TGTGCCAGCAGCCCCAGGGGGGTGGCCTATGGCTACACCTTC.

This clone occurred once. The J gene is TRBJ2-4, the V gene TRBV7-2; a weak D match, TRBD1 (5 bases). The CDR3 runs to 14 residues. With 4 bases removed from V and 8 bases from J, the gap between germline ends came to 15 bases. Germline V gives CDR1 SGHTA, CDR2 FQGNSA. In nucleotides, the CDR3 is TGTGCCAGCAGCTGGGCTGACAGAGCTGACATTCAGTACTTC. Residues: CASSWADRADIQYF.

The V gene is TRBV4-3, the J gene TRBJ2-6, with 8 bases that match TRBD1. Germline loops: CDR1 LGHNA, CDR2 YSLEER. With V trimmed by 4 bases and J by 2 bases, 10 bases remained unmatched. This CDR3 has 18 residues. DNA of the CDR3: TGCGCCAGCAGCCGAGACGACAGGGGTGCAGCTGGGGCCAACGTCCTGACTTTC. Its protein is CASSRDDRGAAGANVLTF.

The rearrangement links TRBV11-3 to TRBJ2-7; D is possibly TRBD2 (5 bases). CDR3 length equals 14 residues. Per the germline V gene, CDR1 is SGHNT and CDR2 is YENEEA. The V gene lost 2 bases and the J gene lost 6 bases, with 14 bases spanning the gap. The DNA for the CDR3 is TGTGCCAGCAGCTTAAGTACTAGGGCTAGCGAGCAGTACGTC. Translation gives CASSLSTRASEQYV.

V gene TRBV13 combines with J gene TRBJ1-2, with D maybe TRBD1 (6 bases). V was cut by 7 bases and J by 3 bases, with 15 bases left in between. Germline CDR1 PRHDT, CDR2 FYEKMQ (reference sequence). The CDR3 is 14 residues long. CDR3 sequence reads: CASTTTGIDYGYTF. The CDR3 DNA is TGTGCCAGCACTACTACAGGGATTGACTATGGCTACACCTTC.

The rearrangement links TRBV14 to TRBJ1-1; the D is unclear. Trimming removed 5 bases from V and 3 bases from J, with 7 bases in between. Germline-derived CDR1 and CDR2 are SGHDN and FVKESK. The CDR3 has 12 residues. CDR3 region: CASSFVDTEAFF. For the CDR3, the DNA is TGTGCCAGCAGCTTCGTAGACACTGAAGCTTTCTTT.

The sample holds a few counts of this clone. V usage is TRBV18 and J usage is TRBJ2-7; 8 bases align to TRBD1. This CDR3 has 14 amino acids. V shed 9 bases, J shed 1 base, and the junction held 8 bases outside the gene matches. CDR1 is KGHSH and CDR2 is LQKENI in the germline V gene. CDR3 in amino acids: CASQRTGSSYEQYF. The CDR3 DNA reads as TGTGCCAGTCAACGGACAGGGAGTTCCTACGAGCAGTACTTC. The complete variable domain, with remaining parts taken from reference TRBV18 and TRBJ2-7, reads NAGVMQNPRHLVRRRGQEARLRCSPMKGHSHVYWYRQLPEEGLKFMVYLQKENIIDESGMPKERFSAEFPKEGPSILRIQQVVRGDSAAYFCASQRTGSSYEQYFGPGTRLTVT.

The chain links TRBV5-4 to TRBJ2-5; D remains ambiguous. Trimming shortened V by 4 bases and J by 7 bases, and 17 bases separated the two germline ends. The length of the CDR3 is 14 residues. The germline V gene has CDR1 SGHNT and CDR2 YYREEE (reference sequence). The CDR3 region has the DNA TGTGCCAGCAGCCTGGCCCGAGAGTCGTCGACCCAGTACTTC. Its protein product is CASSLARESSTQYF. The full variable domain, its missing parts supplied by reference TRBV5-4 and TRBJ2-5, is ETGVTQSPTHLIKTRGQQVTLRCSSQSGHNTVSWYQQALGQGPQFIFQYYREEENGRGNFPPRFSGLQFPNYSSELNVNALELDDSALYLCASSLARESSTQYFGPGTRLLVL.

The CDR3 is CASSLDSRPRKGEAFF. The DNA of the CDR3 is TGTGCCAGCAGCTTGGACAGTCGACCGAGAAAGGGTGAAGCTTTCTTT. The chain employs TRBV12-1 and TRBJ1-1; the table's D gene call, TRBD1, was not cross checked with the DNA. TRBV12-1 is a recognized pseudogene. The CDR3 contains 16 residues.

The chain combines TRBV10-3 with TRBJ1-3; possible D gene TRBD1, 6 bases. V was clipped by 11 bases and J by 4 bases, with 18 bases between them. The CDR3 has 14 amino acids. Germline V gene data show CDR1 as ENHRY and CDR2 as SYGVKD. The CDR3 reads CAVRAGERGNTIYF. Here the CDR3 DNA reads TGTGCCGTTCGAGCAGGGGAAAGAGGAAACACCATATATTTT.

CDR3 sequence: CSARRSTEAFF. As DNA, the CDR3 is TGCAGTGCTAGGAGGAGCACTGAAGCTTTCTTT. The chain combines TRBV20-1 with TRBJ1-1; D remains ambiguous. The V end lost 3 bases, the J end lost 4 bases, and 6 bases lay between the germline ends. The CDR3 length is 11 residues. Germline lookup yields CDR1 DFQATT and CDR2 SNEGSKA (reference sequence).

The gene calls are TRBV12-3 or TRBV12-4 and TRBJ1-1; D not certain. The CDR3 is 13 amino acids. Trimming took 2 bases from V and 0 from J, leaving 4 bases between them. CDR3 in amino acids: CASSLTVNTEAFF. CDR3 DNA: TGTGCCAGCAGTTTAACGGTGAACACTGAAGCTTTCTTT.

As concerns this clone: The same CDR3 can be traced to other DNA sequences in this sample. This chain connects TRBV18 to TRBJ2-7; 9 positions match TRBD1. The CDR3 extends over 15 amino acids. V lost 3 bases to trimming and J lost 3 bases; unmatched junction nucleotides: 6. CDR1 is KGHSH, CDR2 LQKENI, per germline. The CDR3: CASSPGTGNVYEQYF. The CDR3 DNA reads TGTGCCAGCTCACCCGGGACAGGGAACGTCTACGAGCAGTACTTC.

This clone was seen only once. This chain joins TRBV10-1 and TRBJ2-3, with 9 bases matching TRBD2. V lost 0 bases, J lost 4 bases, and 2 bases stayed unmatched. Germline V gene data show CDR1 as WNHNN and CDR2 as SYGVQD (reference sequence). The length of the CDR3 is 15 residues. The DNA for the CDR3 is TGCGCCAGCAGTGAGTCGGGACTAGCCTCAGATACGCAGTATTTT. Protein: CASSESGLASDTQYF.

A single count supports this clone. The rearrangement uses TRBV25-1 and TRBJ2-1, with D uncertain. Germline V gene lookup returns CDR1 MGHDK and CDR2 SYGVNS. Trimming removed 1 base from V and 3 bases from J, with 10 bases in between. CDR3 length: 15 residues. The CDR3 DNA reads TGTGCCAGCAGTGAATCCAAAACTGGCTACAATGAGCAGTTCTTC. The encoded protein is CASSESKTGYNEQFF. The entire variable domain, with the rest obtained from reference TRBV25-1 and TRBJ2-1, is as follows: EADIYQTPRYLVIGTGKKITLECSQTMGHDKMYWYQQDPGMELHLIHYSYGVNSTEKGDLSSESTVSRIRTEHFPLTLESARPSHTSQYLCASSESKTGYNEQFFGPGTRLTVL.

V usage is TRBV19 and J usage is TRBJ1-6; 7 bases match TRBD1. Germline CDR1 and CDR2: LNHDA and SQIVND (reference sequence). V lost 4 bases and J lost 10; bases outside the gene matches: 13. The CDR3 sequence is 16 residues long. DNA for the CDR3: TGTGCCAGTAGTACGACACAGGGGCTGAGGCGATCACCCCTCCACTTT. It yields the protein CASSTTQGLRRSPLHF. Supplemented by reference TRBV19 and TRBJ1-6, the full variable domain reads DGGITQSPKYLFRKEGQNVTLSCEQNLNHDAMYWYRQDPGQGLRLIYYSQIVNDFQKGDIAEGYSVSREKKESFPLTVTSAQKNPTAFYLCASSTTQGLRRSPLHFGNGTRLTVT.

The CDR3 reads CASSFGGAQGAFF. CDR3 nucleotide sequence: TGTGCCAGCAGCTTCGGAGGGGCTCAGGGAGCTTTCTTT. The chain recombines TRBV7-9 with TRBJ1-1; TRBD1 might be the D (5 bases). This CDR3 comprises 13 residues. The V end lost 3 bases, the J end lost 10 bases, and 15 bases lay between the germline ends. The germline V gene encodes CDR1 SEHNR and CDR2 FQNEAQ (reference sequence).

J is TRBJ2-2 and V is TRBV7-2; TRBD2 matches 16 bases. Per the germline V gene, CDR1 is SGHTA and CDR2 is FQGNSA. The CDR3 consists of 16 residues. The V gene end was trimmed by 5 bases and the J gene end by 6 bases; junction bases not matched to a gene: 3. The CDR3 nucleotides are TGTGCCAGCAGCATGGGACTAGCGGGGGGGCCCGGGGAGCTGTTTTTT. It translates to CASSMGLAGGPGELFF.